This T cell receptor beta chain was obtained from a study of OX40 agonist ivuxolimab in advanced cancers. Study at large: Patients received the agonistic anti-OX40 (CD134) antibody ivuxolimab.

Libraries were prepared by immunoSEQ multiplex PCR; TCRdb keeps only in-frame clonotypes and omits some of them. The sample includes about 19,000 clones, about 90% of them seen just once. Germline CDR1 SGHNT, CDR2 YYREEE (reference sequence). CDR3 length: 15 residues. The J segment lost 5 bases and the V segment lost 1 base, leaving 3 bases of the junction unmatched. This clonotype was sampled from an adult with an advanced solid tumor such as melanoma, head and neck, liver or kidney cancer. This chain links TRBV5-4 with TRBJ2-1; 10 nucleotides match TRBD2. Source: CD4+ or CD8+ T cells sorted from blood, taken in a trial of the OX40 agonist ivuxolimab. The CDR3 loop is CASSLRLAGDNEQFF. The CDR3 DNA follows: TGTGCCAGCAGCTTGAGACTAGCGGGCGACAATGAGCAGTTCTTC. The variable domain in full, with the rest retrieved from reference TRBV5-4 and TRBJ2-1, is ETGVTQSPTHLIKTRGQQVTLRCSSQSGHNTVSWYQQALGQGPQFIFQYYREEENGRGNFPPRFSGLQFPNYSSELNVNALELDDSALYLCASSLRLAGDNEQFFGPGTRLTVL.